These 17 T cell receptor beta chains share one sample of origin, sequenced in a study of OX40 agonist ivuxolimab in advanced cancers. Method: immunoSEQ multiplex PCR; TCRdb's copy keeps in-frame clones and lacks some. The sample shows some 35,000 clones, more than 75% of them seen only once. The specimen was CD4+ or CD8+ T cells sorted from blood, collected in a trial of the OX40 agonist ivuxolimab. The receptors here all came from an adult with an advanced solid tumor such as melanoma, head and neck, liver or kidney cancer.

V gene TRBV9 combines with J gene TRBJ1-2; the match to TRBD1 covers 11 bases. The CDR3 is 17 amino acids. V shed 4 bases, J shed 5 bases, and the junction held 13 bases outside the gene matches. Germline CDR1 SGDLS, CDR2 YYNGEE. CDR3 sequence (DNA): TGTGCCAGCAGCCCCCGAACCGGGACAGGGGGGGGGTATGGCTACACCTTC. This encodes CASSPRTGTGGGYGYTF.

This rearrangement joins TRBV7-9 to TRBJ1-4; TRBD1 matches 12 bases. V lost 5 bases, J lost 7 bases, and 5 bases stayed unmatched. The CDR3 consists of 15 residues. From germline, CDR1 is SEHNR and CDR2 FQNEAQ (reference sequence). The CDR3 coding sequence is TGTGCCAGCAGCACGGGGACAGGGGGCGGTGAAAAACTGTTTTTT. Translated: CASSTGTGGGEKLFF.

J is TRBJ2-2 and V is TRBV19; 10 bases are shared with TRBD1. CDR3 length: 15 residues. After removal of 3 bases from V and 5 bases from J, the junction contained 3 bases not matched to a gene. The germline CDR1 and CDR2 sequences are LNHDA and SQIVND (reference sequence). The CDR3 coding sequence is TGTGCCAGTAGTATTGGGACAGGGGCGACCGGGGAGCTGTTTTTT. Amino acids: CASSIGTGATGELFF.

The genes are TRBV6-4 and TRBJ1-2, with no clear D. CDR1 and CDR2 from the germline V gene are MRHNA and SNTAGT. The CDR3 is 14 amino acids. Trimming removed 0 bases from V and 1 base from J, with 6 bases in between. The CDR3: CASSDSSVNYGYTF. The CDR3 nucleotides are TGTGCCAGCAGTGACTCGAGCGTTAACTATGGCTACACCTTC.

The CDR3 here is CASSDGGYGRGGYTF. The DNA of the CDR3 is TGTGCCAGCAGTGATGGGGGGTACGGGCGTGGAGGCTACACCTTC. This sequence joins TRBV2 and TRBJ1-2; D perhaps matches TRBD1 (5 bases). V was pared by 3 bases and J by 8 bases, with 19 bases between. CDR3 length: 15 amino acids. CDR1 is SNHLY, CDR2 FYNNEI, per germline. Filled out from reference TRBV2 and TRBJ1-2, the complete variable domain reads EPEVTQTPSHQVTQMGQEVILRCVPISNHLYFYWYRQILGQKVEFLVSFYNNEISEKSEIFDDQFSVERPDGSNFTLKIRSTKLEDSAMYFCASSDGGYGRGGYTFGSGTRLTVV.

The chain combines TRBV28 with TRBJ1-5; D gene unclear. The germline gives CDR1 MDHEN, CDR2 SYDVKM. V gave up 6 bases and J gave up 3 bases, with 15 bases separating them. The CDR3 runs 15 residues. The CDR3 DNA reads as TGTGCCAGCAGCAAGTGGGGTGGAGACAATCAGCCCCAGCATTTT. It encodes CASSKWGGDNQPQHF.

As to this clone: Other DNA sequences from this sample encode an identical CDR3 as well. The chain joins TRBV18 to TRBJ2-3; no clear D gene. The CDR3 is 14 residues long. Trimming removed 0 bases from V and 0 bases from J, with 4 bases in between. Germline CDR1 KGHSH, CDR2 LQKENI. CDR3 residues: CASSPPSSTDTQYF. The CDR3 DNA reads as TGTGCCAGCTCACCACCAAGTAGCACAGATACGCAGTATTTT. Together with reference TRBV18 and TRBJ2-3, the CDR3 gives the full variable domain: NAGVMQNPRHLVRRRGQEARLRCSPMKGHSHVYWYRQLPEEGLKFMVYLQKENIIDESGMPKERFSAEFPKEGPSILRIQQVVRGDSAAYFCASSPPSSTDTQYFGPGTRLTVL.

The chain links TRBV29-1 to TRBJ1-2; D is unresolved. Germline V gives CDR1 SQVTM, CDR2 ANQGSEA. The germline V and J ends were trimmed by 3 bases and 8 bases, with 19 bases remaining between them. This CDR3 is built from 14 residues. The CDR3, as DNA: TGCAGCGTTGATCTAGGGTTGGTCGGGTACGGCTACACCTTC. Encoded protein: CSVDLGLVGYGYTF.

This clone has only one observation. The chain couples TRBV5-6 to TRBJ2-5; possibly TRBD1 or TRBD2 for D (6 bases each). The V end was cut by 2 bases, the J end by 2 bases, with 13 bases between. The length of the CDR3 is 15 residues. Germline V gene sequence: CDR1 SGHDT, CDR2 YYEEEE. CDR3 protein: CASSFEGGSQETQYF. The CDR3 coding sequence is TGTGCCAGCAGCTTTGAGGGGGGTTCGCAAGAGACCCAGTACTTC.

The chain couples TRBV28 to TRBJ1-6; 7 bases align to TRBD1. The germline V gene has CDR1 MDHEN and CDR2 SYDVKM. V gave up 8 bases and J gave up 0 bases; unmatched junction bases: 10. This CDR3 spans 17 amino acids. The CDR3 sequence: CASGGQGESSYNSPLHF. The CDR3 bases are TGTGCCAGCGGGGGGCAGGGGGAGTCCTCCTATAATTCACCCCTCCACTTT. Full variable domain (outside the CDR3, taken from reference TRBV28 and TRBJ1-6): DVKVTQSSRYLVKRTGEKVFLECVQDMDHENMFWYRQDPGLGLRLIYFSYDVKMKEKGDIPEGYSVSREKKERFSLILESASTNQTSMYLCASGGQGESSYNSPLHFGNGTRLTVT.

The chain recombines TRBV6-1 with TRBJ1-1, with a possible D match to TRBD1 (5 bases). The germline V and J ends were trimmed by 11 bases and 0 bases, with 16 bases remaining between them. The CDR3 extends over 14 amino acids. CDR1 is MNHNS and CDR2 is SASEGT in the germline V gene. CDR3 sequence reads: CAADWGFMNTEAFF. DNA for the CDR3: TGTGCCGCCGATTGGGGGTTCATGAACACTGAAGCTTTCTTT.

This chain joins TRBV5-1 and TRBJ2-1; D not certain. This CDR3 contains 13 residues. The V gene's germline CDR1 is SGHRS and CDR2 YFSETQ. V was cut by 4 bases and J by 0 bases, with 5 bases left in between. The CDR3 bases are TGCGCCAGCAGCCCTTTCTCCTACAATGAGCAGTTCTTC. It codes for CASSPFSYNEQFF.

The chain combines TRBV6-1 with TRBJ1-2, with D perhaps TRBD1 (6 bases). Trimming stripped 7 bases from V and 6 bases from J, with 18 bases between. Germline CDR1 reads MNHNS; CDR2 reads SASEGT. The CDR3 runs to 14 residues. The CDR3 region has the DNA TGTGCCAGCAACCGAGGGGGGGTAGGTGATGGCTACACCTTC. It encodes CASNRGGVGDGYTF.

This CDR3 is CASSLVAGGSFNEQFF. The DNA of the CDR3 is TGCGCCAGCAGCTTGGTTGCAGGGGGCTCTTTCAATGAGCAGTTCTTC. The chain couples TRBV5-1 to TRBJ2-1; 8 bases fit TRBD1. The germline V gene encodes CDR1 SGHRS and CDR2 YFSETQ. CDR3 length equals 16 residues. With 0 bases clipped from V and 6 bases from J, the junction kept 8 bases outside the gene matches.

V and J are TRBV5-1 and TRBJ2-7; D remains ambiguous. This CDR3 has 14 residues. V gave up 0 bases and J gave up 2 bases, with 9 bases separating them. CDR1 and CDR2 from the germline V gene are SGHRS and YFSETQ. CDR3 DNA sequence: TGCGCCAGCAGCTTGGTAGTTAGCACCTACGAGCAGTACTTC. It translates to CASSLVVSTYEQYF.

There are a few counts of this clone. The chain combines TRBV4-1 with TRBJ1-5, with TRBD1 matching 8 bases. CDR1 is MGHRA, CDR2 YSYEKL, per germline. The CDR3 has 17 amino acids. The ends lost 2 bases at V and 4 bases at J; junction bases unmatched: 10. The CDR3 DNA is TGCGCCAGCAGCCAATGGGACCAGGGGGCTGTTAATCAGCCCCAGCATTTT. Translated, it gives CASSQWDQGAVNQPQHF.

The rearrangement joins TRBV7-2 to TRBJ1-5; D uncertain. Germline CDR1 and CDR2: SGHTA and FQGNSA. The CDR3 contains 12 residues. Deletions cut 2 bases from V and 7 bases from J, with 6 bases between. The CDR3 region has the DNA TGTGCCAGCAGCTTAAACTTACAGCCCCAGCATTTT. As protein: CASSLNLQPQHF.